This T cell receptor beta chain is drawn from a study of cytomegalovirus exposure and HLA in healthy donors. Study-wide context: Of all 400 or so donors who were genotyped, roughly 81% belonged to the Caucasian-associated ancestry cluster. Study-level findings and limits: Reports credit the classifier with highly specific, highly sensitive diagnosis of cytomegalovirus status. Several V segments, TRBV6-2 and TRBV6-3 among them, could not be told apart and were dropped.

Trimming took off 2 bases at V and 10 bases at J, with 15 bases between the two ends. This CDR3 contains 14 residues. Germline loops: CDR1 SGHTA, CDR2 FQGTGA. PCR involved 60 Vbeta and 13 Jbeta primers. Here immunoSEQ multiplex PCR was the method, and the copy in TCRdb shows in-frame clones only, minus some. The data contain 150,000 to 200,000 clones, about 80% of them singletons. To note about this clone: Its antigen is not known.

The rearrangement uses TRBV7-3 and TRBJ2-1; tentative D call: TRBD2 (7 bases). The sequence was collected from a man aged 18 to 30 in good health and CMV-seropositive. Sequencing used PBMCs. The CDR3 DNA reads as TGTGCCAGCAGCTTAGTGGGGGGGCCGTTGGAGCAGTTCTTC. This sequence encodes CASSLVGGPLEQFF.